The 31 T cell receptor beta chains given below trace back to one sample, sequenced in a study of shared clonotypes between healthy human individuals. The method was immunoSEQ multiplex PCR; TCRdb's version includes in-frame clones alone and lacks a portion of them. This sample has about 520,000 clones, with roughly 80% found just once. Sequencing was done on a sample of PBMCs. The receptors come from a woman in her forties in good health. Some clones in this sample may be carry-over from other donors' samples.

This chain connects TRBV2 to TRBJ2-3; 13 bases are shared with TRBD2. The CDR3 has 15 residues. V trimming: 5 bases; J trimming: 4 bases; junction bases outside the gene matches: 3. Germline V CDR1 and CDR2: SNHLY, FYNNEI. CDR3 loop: CASSPGLAGADTQYF. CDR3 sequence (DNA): TGTGCCAGCAGTCCCGGACTAGCGGGGGCAGATACGCAGTATTTT. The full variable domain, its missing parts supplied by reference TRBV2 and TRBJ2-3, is EPEVTQTPSHQVTQMGQEVILRCVPISNHLYFYWYRQILGQKVEFLVSFYNNEISEKSEIFDDQFSVERPDGSNFTLKIRSTKLEDSAMYFCASSPGLAGADTQYFGPGTRLTVL.

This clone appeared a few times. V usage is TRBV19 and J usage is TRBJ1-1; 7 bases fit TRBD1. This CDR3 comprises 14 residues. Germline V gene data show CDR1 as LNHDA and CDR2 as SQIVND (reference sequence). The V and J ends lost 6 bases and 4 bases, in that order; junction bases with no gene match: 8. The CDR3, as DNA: TGTGCCAGTAGGCCACAGGGGCAAGGCACTGAAGCTTTCTTT. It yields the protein CASRPQGQGTEAFF.

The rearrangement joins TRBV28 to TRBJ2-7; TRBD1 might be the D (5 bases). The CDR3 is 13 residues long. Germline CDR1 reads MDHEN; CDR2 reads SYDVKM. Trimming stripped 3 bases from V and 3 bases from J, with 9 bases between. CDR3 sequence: CASSFPGHYEQYF. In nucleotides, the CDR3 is TGTGCCAGCAGTTTCCCAGGACACTACGAGCAGTACTTC.

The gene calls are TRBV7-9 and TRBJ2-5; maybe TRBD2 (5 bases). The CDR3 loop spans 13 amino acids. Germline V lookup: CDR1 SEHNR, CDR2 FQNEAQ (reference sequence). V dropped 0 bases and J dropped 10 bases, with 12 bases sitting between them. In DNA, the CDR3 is TGTGCCAGCAGCTTAGCGCGCCTAGAGGGCCAGTACTTC. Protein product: CASSLARLEGQYF.

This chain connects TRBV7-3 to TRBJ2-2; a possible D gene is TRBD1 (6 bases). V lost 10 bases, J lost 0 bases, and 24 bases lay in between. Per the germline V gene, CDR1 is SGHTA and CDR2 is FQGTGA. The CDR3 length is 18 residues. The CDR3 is CANPRDKQIEANTGELFF. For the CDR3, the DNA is TGTGCCAACCCCCGGGACAAACAAATCGAAGCGAACACCGGGGAGCTGTTTTTT. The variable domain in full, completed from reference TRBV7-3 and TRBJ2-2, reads GAGVSQTPSNKVTEKGKYVELRCDPISGHTALYWYRQSLGQGPEFLIYFQGTGAADDSGLPNDRFFAVRPEGSVSTLKIQRTERGDSAVYLCANPRDKQIEANTGELFFGEGSRLTVL.

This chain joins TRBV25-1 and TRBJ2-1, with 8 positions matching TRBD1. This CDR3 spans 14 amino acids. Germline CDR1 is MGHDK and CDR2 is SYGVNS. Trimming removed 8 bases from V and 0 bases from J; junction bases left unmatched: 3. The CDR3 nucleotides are TGTGCCAGCCATGGACAGGGCTCCTACAATGAGCAGTTCTTC. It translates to CASHGQGSYNEQFF.

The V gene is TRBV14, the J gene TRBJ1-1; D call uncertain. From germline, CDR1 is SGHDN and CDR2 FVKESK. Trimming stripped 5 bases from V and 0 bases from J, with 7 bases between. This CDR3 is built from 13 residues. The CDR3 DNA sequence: TGTGCCAGCAGCAGGAGCATGAACACTGAAGCTTTCTTT. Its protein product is CASSRSMNTEAFF.

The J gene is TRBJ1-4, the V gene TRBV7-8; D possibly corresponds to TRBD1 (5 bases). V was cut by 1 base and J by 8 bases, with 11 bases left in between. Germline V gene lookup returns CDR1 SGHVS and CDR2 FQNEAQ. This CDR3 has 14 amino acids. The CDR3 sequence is CASSLEGVSEKLFF. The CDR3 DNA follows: TGTGCCAGCAGCTTAGAAGGGGTCTCGGAAAAACTGTTTTTT.

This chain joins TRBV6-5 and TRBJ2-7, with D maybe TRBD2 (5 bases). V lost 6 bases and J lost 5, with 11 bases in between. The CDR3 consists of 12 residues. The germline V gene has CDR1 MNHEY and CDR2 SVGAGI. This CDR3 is CASSSSNHEQYF. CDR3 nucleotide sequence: TGTGCCAGCAGCTCTAGCAATCACGAGCAGTACTTC.

CDR3 loop: CASSSRGSGYSNQPQHF. The CDR3 nucleotides read TGTGCCAGCAGCTCTCGGGGGTCCGGCTATAGCAATCAGCCCCAGCATTTT. The gene calls are TRBV7-8 and TRBJ1-5; TRBD1 might be the D (5 bases). Germline loops: CDR1 SGHVS, CDR2 FQNEAQ. The CDR3 consists of 17 residues. Trimming removed 4 bases at V and 0 bases at J, with 16 bases between.

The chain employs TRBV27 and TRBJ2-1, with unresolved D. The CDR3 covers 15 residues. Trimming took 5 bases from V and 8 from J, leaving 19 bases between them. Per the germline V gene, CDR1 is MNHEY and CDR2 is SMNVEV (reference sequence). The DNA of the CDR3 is TGTGCCAGCAGTCCGTGGGTCACCTCTTCCGATGAGCAGTTCTTC. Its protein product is CASSPWVTSSDEQFF.

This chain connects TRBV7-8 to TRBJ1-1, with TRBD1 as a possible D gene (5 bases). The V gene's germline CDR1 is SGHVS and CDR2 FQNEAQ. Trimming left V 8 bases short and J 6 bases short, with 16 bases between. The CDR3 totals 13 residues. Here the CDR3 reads CASGRGRQAEAFF. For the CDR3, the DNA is TGTGCCAGCGGCCGGGGACGGCAGGCTGAAGCTTTCTTT.

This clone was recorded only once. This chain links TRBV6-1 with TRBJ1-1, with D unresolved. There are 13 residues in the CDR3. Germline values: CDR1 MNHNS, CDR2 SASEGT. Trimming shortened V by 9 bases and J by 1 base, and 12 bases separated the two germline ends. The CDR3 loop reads CARVSRPNTEAFF. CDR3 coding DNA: TGTGCCAGAGTTTCCAGACCGAACACTGAAGCTTTCTTT.

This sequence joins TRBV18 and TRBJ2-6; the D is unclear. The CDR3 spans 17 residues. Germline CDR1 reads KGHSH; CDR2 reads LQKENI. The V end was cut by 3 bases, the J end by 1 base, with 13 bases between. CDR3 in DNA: TGTGCCAGCTCACCGTCGGACGGTAGATCTGGGGCCAACGTCCTGACTTTC. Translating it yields CASSPSDGRSGANVLTF.

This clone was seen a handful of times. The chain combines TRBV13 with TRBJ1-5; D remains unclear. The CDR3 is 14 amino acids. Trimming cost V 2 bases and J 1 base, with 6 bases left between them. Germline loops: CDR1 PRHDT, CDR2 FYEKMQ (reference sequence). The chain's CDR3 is CASSLSRSNQPQHF. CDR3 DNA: TGTGCCAGCAGCTTATCCAGAAGCAATCAGCCCCAGCATTTT. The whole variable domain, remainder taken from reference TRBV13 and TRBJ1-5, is AAGVIQSPRHLIKEKRETATLKCYPIPRHDTVYWYQQGPGQDPQFLISFYEKMQSDKGSIPDRFSAQQFSDYHSELNMSSLELGDSALYFCASSLSRSNQPQHFGDGTRLSIL.

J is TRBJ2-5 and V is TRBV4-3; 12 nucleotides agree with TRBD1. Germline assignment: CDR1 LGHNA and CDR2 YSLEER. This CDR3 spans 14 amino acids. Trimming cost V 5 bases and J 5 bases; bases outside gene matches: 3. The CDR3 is CASSGTGGRETQYF. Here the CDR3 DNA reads TGCGCCAGCAGCGGGACAGGGGGCAGGGAGACCCAGTACTTC.

CDR3 region: CASSEQGSSTDTQYF. As DNA, the CDR3 is TGTGCCAGCAGTGAACAAGGGTCTTCCACAGATACGCAGTATTTT. The V gene is TRBV2, the J gene TRBJ2-3, with D unclear. With 2 bases removed from V and 2 bases from J, the gap between germline ends came to 11 bases. Germline V CDR1 and CDR2: SNHLY, FYNNEI. The CDR3 runs to 15 residues.

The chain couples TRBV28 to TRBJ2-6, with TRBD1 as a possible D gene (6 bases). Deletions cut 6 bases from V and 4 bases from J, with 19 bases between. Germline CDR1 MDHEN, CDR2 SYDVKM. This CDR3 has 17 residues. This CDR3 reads CASSRLPQGPGANVLTF. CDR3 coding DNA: TGTGCCAGCAGCCGACTACCTCAGGGGCCAGGGGCCAACGTCCTGACTTTC.

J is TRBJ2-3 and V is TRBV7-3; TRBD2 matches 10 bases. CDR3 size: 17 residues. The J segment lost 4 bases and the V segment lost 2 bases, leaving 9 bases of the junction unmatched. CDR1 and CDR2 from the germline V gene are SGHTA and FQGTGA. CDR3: CASSLGFLAGESDTQYF. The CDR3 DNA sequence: TGTGCCAGCAGCTTAGGTTTCCTAGCGGGAGAGTCAGATACGCAGTATTTT.

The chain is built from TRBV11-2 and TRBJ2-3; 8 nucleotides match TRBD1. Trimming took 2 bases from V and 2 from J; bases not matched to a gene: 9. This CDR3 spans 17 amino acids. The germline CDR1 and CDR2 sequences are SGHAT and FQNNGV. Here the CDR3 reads CASSLTGGLRATDTQYF. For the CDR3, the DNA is TGTGCCAGCAGCTTAACAGGGGGTCTAAGGGCCACAGATACGCAGTATTTT. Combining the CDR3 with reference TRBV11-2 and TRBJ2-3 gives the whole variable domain EAGVAQSPRYKIIEKRQSVAFWCNPISGHATLYWYQQILGQGPKLLIQFQNNGVVDDSQLPKDRFSAERLKGVDSTLKIQPAKLEDSAVYLCASSLTGGLRATDTQYFGPGTRLTVL.

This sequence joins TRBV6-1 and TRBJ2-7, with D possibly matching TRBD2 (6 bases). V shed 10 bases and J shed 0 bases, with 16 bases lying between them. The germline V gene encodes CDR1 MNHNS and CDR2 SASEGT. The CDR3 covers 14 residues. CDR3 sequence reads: CATWYSGGSYEQYF. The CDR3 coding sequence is TGTGCCACCTGGTATAGCGGAGGCTCCTACGAGCAGTACTTC.

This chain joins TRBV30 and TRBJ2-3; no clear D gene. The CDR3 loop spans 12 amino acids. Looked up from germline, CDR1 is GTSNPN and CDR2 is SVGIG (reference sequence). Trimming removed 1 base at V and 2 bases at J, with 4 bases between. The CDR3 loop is CAWSGVTDTQYF. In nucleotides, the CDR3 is TGTGCCTGGAGTGGGGTCACAGATACGCAGTATTTT.

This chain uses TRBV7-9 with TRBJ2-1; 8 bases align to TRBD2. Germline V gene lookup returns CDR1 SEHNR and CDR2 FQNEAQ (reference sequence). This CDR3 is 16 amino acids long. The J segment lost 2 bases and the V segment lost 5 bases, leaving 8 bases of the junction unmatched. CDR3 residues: CASSPSGTSPYNEQFF. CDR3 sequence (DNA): TGTGCCAGCAGCCCCTCCGGGACTAGTCCCTACAATGAGCAGTTCTTC.

In DNA form, the CDR3 reads TGTGCCAGCAGCTTAGGGGCGGGCAGAACCAATGAGCAGTTCTTC. This gives the protein CASSLGAGRTNEQFF. The chain joins TRBV7-9 to TRBJ2-1; D is possibly TRBD2 (5 bases). Per germline, CDR1 SEHNR and CDR2 FQNEAQ (reference sequence). This CDR3 contains 15 residues. Trimming took off 1 base at V and 6 bases at J, with 13 bases between the two ends.

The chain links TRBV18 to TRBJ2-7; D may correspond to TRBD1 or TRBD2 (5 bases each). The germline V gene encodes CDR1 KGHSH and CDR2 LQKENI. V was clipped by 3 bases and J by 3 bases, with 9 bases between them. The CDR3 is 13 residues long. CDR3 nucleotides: TGTGCCAGCTCACCGGGACCCTTCTACGAGCAGTACTTC. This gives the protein CASSPGPFYEQYF.

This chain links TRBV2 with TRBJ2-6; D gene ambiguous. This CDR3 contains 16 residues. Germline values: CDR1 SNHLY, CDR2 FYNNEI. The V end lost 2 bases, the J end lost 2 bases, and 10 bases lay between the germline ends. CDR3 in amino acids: CASSEIDVPGANVLTF. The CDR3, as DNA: TGTGCCAGCAGTGAAATCGATGTTCCTGGGGCCAACGTCCTGACTTTC.

CDR3 in amino acids: CASIQGTSGSNEQFF. CDR3 nucleotide sequence: TGTGCCAGCATCCAGGGGACTAGCGGGAGTAATGAGCAGTTCTTC. V gene TRBV2 combines with J gene TRBJ2-1; 14 bases are a match to TRBD2. Per germline, CDR1 SNHLY and CDR2 FYNNEI. V gave up 7 bases and J gave up 7 bases; unmatched junction bases: 6. The CDR3 consists of 15 residues.

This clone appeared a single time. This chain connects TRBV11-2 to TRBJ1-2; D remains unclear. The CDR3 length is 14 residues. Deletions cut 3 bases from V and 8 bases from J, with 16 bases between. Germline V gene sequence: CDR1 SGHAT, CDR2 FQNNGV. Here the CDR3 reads CASSLTRAGWGYTF. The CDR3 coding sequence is TGTGCCAGCAGCTTGACCCGGGCCGGCTGGGGCTACACCTTC.

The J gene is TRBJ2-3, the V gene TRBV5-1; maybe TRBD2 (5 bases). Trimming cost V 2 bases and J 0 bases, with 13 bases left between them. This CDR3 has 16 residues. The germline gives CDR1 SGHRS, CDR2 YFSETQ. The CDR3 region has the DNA TGCGCCAGCAGCTTCCGGACGGGCGGGAGCACAGATACGCAGTATTTT. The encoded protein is CASSFRTGGSTDTQYF.

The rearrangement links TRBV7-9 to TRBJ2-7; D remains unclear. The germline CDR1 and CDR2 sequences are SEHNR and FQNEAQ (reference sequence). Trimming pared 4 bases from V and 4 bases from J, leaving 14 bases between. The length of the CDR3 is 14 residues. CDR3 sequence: CASSSDRVNYEQYF. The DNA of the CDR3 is TGTGCCAGCAGCTCGGACCGGGTCAATTACGAGCAGTACTTC.

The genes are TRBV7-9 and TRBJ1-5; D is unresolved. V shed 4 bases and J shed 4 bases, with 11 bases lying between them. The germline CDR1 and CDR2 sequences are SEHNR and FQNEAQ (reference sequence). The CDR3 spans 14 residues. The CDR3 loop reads CASSSYRENQPQHF. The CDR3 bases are TGTGCCAGCAGCTCCTACCGGGAAAATCAGCCCCAGCATTTT.